One and the same sample provided the 20 T cell receptor beta chains below, sequenced in a study of T cell responses to AZD1222 COVID-19 vaccine. Here immunoSEQ multiplex PCR was the method, and the copy in TCRdb shows in-frame clones only, minus some. The sample shows some 150,000 clones, around 90% of them seen only once. This specimen was peripheral blood, taken 28 days after the second AZD1222 dose. The receptors originated from an adult who received the AZD1222 COVID-19 vaccine.

J is TRBJ1-1 and V is TRBV4-1; no definite D call. V was cut by 4 bases and J by 1 base, with 19 bases left in between. The CDR3 loop spans 17 amino acids. Germline V lookup: CDR1 MGHRA, CDR2 YSYEKL. CDR3 sequence: CASSPVGVGVGNTEAFF. The CDR3 DNA reads TGCGCCAGCAGCCCGGTCGGGGTTGGGGTGGGGAACACTGAAGCTTTCTTT.

J is TRBJ1-1 and V is TRBV7-2, with D possibly TRBD1 on 5 matching bases. The germline V gene encodes CDR1 SGHTA and CDR2 FQGNSA. V was shortened by 3 bases and J by 2 bases, with 10 bases between the two germline ends. This CDR3 is 14 amino acids long. The CDR3 nucleotides read TGTGCCAGCAGCTTTCAGGGCCCTAACACTGAAGCTTTCTTT. It encodes CASSFQGPNTEAFF.

This clone was seen once. The chain uses TRBV19 and TRBJ1-5; D remains unclear. CDR1 and CDR2 from the germline V gene are LNHDA and SQIVND (reference sequence). Trimming took 4 bases from V and 0 from J, leaving 16 bases between them. The CDR3 sequence is 17 residues long. This chain's CDR3 is CASSTPGPYYSNQPQHF. CDR3 nucleotide sequence: TGTGCCAGTAGTACCCCGGGTCCGTACTATAGCAATCAGCCCCAGCATTTT.

This clone was recorded a few times. The chain carries TRBV19 and TRBJ2-7; D possibly corresponds to TRBD2 (5 bases). Germline V CDR1 and CDR2: LNHDA, SQIVND (reference sequence). Trimming shortened V by 7 bases and J by 2 bases, and 9 bases separated the two germline ends. This CDR3 contains 12 residues. The CDR3 coding sequence is TGTGCCAGTACGGACTCAACCTACGAGCAGTACTTC. Its translation: CASTDSTYEQYF.

This sequence joins TRBV24-1 and TRBJ2-5; no clear D gene. Between the trimmed V and J ends, which lost 9 bases and 4 bases, there was a span of 14 bases. The CDR3 spans 13 residues. In germline, CDR1 is KGHDR, CDR2 SFDVKD. The CDR3 sequence: CATGPRYGETQYF. The CDR3 nucleotides read TGTGCCACCGGGCCCCGGTACGGAGAGACCCAGTACTTC.

This clone was recorded only once. The chain is built from TRBV6-5 and TRBJ2-7, with D tentatively TRBD2 (6 bases). This CDR3 has 14 residues. Germline V gives CDR1 MNHEY, CDR2 SVGAGI. Trimming took off 7 bases at V and 4 bases at J, with 17 bases between the two ends. The CDR3 loop reads CASNSGGMTYEQYF. In nucleotides, the CDR3 is TGTGCCAGCAACTCCGGCGGGATGACGTACGAGCAGTACTTC.

The chain recombines TRBV6-2 or TRBV6-3 with TRBJ1-1; D is undetermined. Germline-derived CDR1 and CDR2 are MNHEY and SVGEGT. The CDR3 is 16 residues long. V was cut by 4 bases and J by 3 bases, with 18 bases left in between. In DNA form, the CDR3 reads TGTGCCAGCAGTTCCCGGTCTTCCGGCCCGGACACTGAAGCTTTCTTT. This sequence encodes CASSSRSSGPDTEAFF.

The rearrangement links TRBV14 to TRBJ2-5; D gene ambiguous. Trimming left V 0 bases short and J 5 bases short, with 10 bases between. The germline V gene has CDR1 SGHDN and CDR2 FVKESK. The CDR3 runs 14 residues. CDR3 DNA sequence: TGTGCCAGCAGCCAAGACAGCCGGATCGAGACCCAGTACTTC. Amino acid sequence: CASSQDSRIETQYF.

The gene calls are TRBV4-3 and TRBJ1-1, with a possible D match to TRBD1 (6 bases). V gave up 0 bases and J gave up 1 base, with 12 bases separating them. CDR3 length equals 16 residues. Germline V gene data show CDR1 as LGHNA and CDR2 as YSLEER. The CDR3 DNA is TGCGCCAGCAGCCAAGAATTGCAGGGGAAGAACACTGAAGCTTTCTTT. Amino acid sequence: CASSQELQGKNTEAFF.

This clone was observed a single time. The chain uses TRBV15 and TRBJ2-3; D might be TRBD2 (7 bases). The CDR3 is 15 residues long. Looked up from germline, CDR1 is LNHNV and CDR2 is YYDKDF (reference sequence). V dropped 6 bases and J dropped 4 bases, with 17 bases sitting between them. The CDR3 region is CATSYDKGGADTQYF. As DNA, the CDR3 is TGTGCCACCAGTTACGACAAAGGGGGGGCAGATACGCAGTATTTT.

This chain connects TRBV5-1 to TRBJ2-3; TRBD2 aligns across 12 bases. V dropped 7 bases and J dropped 4; count of bases not matched to a gene: 16. The CDR3 consists of 18 residues. The germline V gene encodes CDR1 SGHRS and CDR2 YFSETQ. The chain's CDR3 is CASPRIGTSGYRSDTQYF. CDR3 DNA sequence: TGCGCCAGCCCGAGAATTGGGACTAGCGGGTACCGCTCAGATACGCAGTATTTT. The full variable domain, with the rest looked up from reference TRBV5-1 and TRBJ2-3, is KAGVTQTPRYLIKTRGQQVTLSCSPISGHRSVSWYQQTPGQGLQFLFEYFSETQRNKGNFPGRFSGRQFSNSRSEMNVSTLELGDSALYLCASPRIGTSGYRSDTQYFGPGTRLTVL.

DNA for the CDR3: TGTGCCAGCAGTTTACCCGGACTAGCGGGAAATAATGAGCAGTTCTTC. It is translated as CASSLPGLAGNNEQFF. The chain uses TRBV27 and TRBJ2-1; 12 bases are a match to TRBD2. The CDR3 runs 16 residues. Germline CDR1 MNHEY, CDR2 SMNVEV (reference sequence). Trimming at V came to 2 bases and at J to 7 bases, leaving 6 bases not matched to a gene.

The V and J genes are TRBV3-1 (or the pseudogene TRBV3-2) and TRBJ1-5, with a weak D call TRBD1 (5 bases). There are 14 residues in the CDR3. Germline assignment: CDR1 LGHDT and CDR2 YNNKEL (reference sequence). Deletions cut 6 bases from V and 2 bases from J, with 11 bases between. The DNA for the CDR3 is TGTGCCAGCAGTCCTTCGGGGGGCAATCAGCCCCAGCATTTT. Protein product: CASSPSGGNQPQHF.

The chain employs TRBV7-2 and TRBJ2-7, with D uncertain. The CDR3 spans 15 residues. The V and J ends lost 6 bases and 0 bases respectively, with 15 bases between them. Germline V gene sequence: CDR1 SGHTA, CDR2 FQGNSA. In nucleotides, the CDR3 is TGTGCCAGCAGGCCCGAGCTAGGGCGCTCCTACGAGCAGTACTTC. It is translated as CASRPELGRSYEQYF.

The chain joins TRBV6-6 to TRBJ1-4; D ambiguous. The CDR3 totals 14 residues. The V end lost 9 bases, the J end lost 6 bases, and 17 bases lay between the germline ends. Germline CDR1 and CDR2: MNHNY and SVGAGI (reference sequence). CDR3 bases: TGTGCCAGATATTATTCTTGGGTCCATGAAAAACTGTTTTTT. Its translation: CARYYSWVHEKLFF.

V usage is TRBV19 and J usage is TRBJ2-2; the match to TRBD1 covers 9 bases. Germline V gives CDR1 LNHDA, CDR2 SQIVND (reference sequence). Trimming took 5 bases from V and 5 from J; bases not matched to a gene: 6. There are 15 residues in the CDR3. The CDR3 region has the DNA TGTGCCAGTAGTGTCGCCGGGACAGGGACCGGGGAGCTGTTTTTT. Encoded protein: CASSVAGTGTGELFF. Looking up the rest from reference TRBV19 and TRBJ2-2 gives the full variable domain: DGGITQSPKYLFRKEGQNVTLSCEQNLNHDAMYWYRQDPGQGLRLIYYSQIVNDFQKGDIAEGYSVSREKKESFPLTVTSAQKNPTAFYLCASSVAGTGTGELFFGEGSRLTVL.

The chain couples TRBV19 to TRBJ2-1, with 10 positions matching TRBD2. Germline V gene data show CDR1 as LNHDA and CDR2 as SQIVND (reference sequence). The V segment lost 8 bases and the J segment 2 bases; nucleotides outside the gene matches: 9. The CDR3 is made up of 16 amino acids. The CDR3 DNA is TGTGCCAGTTCTACCTCTCTAGCGGGGGCCTACAATGAGCAGTTCTTC. It specifies CASSTSLAGAYNEQFF.

The chain uses TRBV2 and TRBJ1-6, with 10 bases identical to TRBD1. Germline CDR1 SNHLY, CDR2 FYNNEI. The CDR3 is 15 amino acids. V was pared by 5 bases and J by 7 bases, with 5 bases of the junction left unmatched. This CDR3 is CASSPRTGGNSPLHF. DNA for the CDR3: TGTGCCAGCAGTCCTAGGACAGGGGGAAATTCACCCCTCCACTTT.

J is TRBJ1-2 and V is TRBV2, with D possibly TRBD1 on 5 matching bases. V was pared by 6 bases and J by 1 base, with 18 bases between. This CDR3 region has 16 residues. Germline assignment: CDR1 SNHLY and CDR2 FYNNEI. The CDR3 loop reads CASRPGRGGYNYGYTF. In nucleotides, the CDR3 is TGTGCCAGCAGACCAGGAAGGGGAGGTTATAACTATGGCTACACCTTC.

V and J are TRBV7-9 and TRBJ1-1; possibly TRBD1 for D (5 bases). Trimming took off 1 base at V and 1 base at J, with 7 bases between the two ends. The CDR3 sequence is 14 residues long. Germline loops: CDR1 SEHNR, CDR2 FQNEAQ (reference sequence). CDR3 region: CASSLVQGNTEAFF. In DNA form, the CDR3 reads TGTGCCAGCAGCTTAGTTCAGGGGAACACTGAAGCTTTCTTT. The variable domain in full, completed from reference TRBV7-9 and TRBJ1-1, reads DTGVSQNPRHKITKRGQNVTFRCDPISEHNRLYWYRQTLGQGPEFLTYFQNEAQLEKSRLLSDRFSAERPKGSFSTLEIQRTEQGDSAMYLCASSLVQGNTEAFFGQGTRLTVV.